The clone carrying this T cell receptor (beta chain) was detected a few times. The sample originates from a study of blood T cell repertoires in COVID-19. Study-level background: Nucleic acid was either cDNA or gDNA, and it came from T cells, B-cell-depleted T cells, or PBMCs.

Germline V lookup: CDR1 SGHNT, CDR2 YENEEA. The V and J ends lost 3 bases and 1 base, in that order; junction bases with no gene match: 0. This CDR3 is built from 14 residues. Authors' processing steps: Reference gene primers were amplified, and this amplification served to estimate nucleated cell counts. The table came from immunoSEQ multiplex PCR; TCRdb's copy has only in-frame clones and leaves some out. That table furnishes V, J and clone size, whereas the DNA furnished D and trimming. Among approximately 200,000 clones, 65% to 80% were seen once, and the ten largest hold around an eighth. The V and J genes are TRBV11-3 and TRBJ2-3; TRBD2 aligns across 8 bases. The sequenced sample was peripheral blood. The TCR originated in a woman aged 45-65 years with acute or convalescent COVID-19. The CDR3 region has the DNA TGTGCCAGCAGCTTGACTAGCGGCACAGATACGCAGTATTTT. It specifies CASSLTSGTDTQYF.